This T cell receptor beta chain was recovered during a study of blood T cell repertoires in COVID-19. In the original workflow: How many nucleated cells were present was estimated from reference gene primer amplification. Profiled with immunoSEQ multiplex PCR; TCRdb holds only in-frame clones, not every one. D and trimming come from the DNA, and the V and J calls and clone size come from that table. This table has 85,000 to 130,000 clones, about four fifths appearing once. Sequenced: peripheral blood. The sequence was obtained from a woman older than 75 with active or convalescent COVID-19.

The CDR3 nucleotides are TGTGCCTGGAGTGTCCTACAGAACTACGAGCAGTACTTC. Translation gives CAWSVLQNYEQYF. This chain connects TRBV30 to TRBJ2-7, with unresolved D. The germline gives CDR1 GTSNPN, CDR2 SVGIG (reference sequence). CDR3 length: 13 residues. V shed 0 bases and J shed 3 bases, with 9 bases lying between them.